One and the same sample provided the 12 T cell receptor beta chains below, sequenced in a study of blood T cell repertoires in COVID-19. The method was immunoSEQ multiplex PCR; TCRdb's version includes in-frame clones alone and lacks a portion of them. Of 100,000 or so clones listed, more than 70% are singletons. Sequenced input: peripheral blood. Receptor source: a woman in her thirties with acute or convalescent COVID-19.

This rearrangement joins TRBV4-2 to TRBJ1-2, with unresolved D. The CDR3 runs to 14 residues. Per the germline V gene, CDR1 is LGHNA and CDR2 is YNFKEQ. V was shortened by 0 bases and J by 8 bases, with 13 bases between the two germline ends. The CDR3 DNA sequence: TGTGCCAGCAGCCAAGATGTCGCACTTCAAGGCTACACCTTC. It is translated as CASSQDVALQGYTF.

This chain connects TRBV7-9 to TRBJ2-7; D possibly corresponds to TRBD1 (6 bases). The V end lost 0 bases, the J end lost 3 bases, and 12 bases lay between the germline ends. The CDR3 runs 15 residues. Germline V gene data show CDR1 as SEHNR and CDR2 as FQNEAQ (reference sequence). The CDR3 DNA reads TGTGCCAGCAGCTTAGCGGTCGGACAGCTCTACGAGCAGTACTTC. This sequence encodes CASSLAVGQLYEQYF.

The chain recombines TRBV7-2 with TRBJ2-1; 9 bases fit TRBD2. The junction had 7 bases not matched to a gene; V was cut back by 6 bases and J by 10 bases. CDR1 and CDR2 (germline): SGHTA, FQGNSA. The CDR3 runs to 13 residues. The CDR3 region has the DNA TGTGCCAGCAGTAATGGACTAGCGCCAGAGCAGTTCTTC. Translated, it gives CASSNGLAPEQFF.

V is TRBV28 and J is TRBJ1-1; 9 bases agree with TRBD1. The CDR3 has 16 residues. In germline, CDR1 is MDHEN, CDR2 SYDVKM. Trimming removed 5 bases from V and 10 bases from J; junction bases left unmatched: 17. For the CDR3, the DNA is TGTGCCAGCAGTGCGGGGGACAGGGTGACGACGGGGGTAGCTTTCTTT. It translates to CASSAGDRVTTGVAFF.

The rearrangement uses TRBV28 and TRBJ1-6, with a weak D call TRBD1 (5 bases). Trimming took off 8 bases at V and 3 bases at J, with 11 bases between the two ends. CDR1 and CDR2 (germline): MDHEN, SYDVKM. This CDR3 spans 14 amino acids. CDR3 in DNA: TGTGCCAGCGGTACAGGAGACTATAATTCACCCCTCCACTTT. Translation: CASGTGDYNSPLHF.

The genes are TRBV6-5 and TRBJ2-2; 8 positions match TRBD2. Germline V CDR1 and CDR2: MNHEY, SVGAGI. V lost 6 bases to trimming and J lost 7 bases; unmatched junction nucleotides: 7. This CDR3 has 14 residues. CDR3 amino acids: CASRRSGTSGELFF. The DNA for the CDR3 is TGTGCCAGCAGACGCTCCGGGACTAGCGGGGAGCTGTTTTTT.

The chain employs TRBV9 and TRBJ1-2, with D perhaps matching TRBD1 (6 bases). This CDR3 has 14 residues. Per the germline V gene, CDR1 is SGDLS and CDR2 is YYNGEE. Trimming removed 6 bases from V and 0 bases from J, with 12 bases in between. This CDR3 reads CASKPSGANYGYTF. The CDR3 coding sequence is TGTGCCAGCAAACCCTCAGGGGCTAACTATGGCTACACCTTC.

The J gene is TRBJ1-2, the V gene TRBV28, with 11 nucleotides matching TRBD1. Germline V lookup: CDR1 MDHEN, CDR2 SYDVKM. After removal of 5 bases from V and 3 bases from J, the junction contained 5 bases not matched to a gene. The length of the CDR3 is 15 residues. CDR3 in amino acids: CASSRRDRGDYGYTF. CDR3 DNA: TGTGCCAGCAGTCGCCGGGACAGGGGGGACTATGGCTACACCTTC.

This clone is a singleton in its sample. The DNA for the CDR3 is TGTGCCAGCAGCGTCGGGGGACAGGGGGCCGGTTCACCCCTCCACTTT. Protein sequence: CASSVGGQGAGSPLHF. The chain recombines TRBV9 with TRBJ1-6, with TRBD1 identical over 12 bases. The CDR3 extends over 16 amino acids. Germline V gene data show CDR1 as SGDLS and CDR2 as YYNGEE. V was pared by 2 bases and J by 9 bases, with 6 bases of the junction left unmatched.

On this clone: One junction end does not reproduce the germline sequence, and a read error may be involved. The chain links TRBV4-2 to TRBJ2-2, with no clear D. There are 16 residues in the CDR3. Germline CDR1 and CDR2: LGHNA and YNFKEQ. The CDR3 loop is CASSQDAVPKTGELFF. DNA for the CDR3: TGTGCCAGCAGCCAAGATGCAGTCCCGAAAACCGGGGAGCTGTTTTTT.

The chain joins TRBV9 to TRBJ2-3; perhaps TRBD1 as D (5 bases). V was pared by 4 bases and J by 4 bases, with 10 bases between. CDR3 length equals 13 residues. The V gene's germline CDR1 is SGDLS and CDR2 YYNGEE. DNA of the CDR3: TGTGCCAGCAGCCCCCCGACAGCAGATACGCAGTATTTT. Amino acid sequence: CASSPPTADTQYF. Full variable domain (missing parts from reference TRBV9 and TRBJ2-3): DSGVTQTPKHLITATGQRVTLRCSPRSGDLSVYWYQQSLDQGLQFLIQYYNGEERAKGNILERFSAQQFPDLHSELNLSSLELGDSALYFCASSPPTADTQYFGPGTRLTVL.

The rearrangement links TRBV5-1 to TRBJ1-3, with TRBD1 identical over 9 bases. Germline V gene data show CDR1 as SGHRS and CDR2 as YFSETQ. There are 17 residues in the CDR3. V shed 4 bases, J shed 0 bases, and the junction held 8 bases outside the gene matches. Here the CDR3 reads CASSPGTGTLSGNTIYF. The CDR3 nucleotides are TGCGCCAGCAGCCCCGGGACAGGGACCCTCTCTGGAAACACCATATATTTT.